This T cell receptor beta chain was documented in a study of PD-1 blockade in classical Hodgkin lymphoma. No patient escaped relapse after autologous stem cell transplantation, and brentuximab vedotin exposure varied. Progressive disease, partial response or complete response was each patient's best response. Of note for this clone: Antigen: not known.

The germline gives CDR1 SGHRS, CDR2 YFSETQ. There are 14 residues in the CDR3. V was clipped by 2 bases and J by 7 bases; unmatched bases: 6. General observations from the study: By cycle point C4D1, TCR diversity had risen significantly in CD4+ cells (but not CD8+ cells). Newly diagnosed patients and complete responders had comparable diversity at baseline. Reports indicated that newly diagnosed patients had lower baseline TCR diversity than healthy donors did.

Produced via immunoSEQ multiplex PCR; TCRdb's table is partial and in-frame only. The table records 35,000 to 50,000 clones, 76% of them present only once. Here the sequenced sample was peripheral blood mononuclear cells (PBMCs), taken at baseline. The chain recombines TRBV5-1 with TRBJ2-1, with TRBD2 identical over 7 bases. The TCR comes from a human donor with classical Hodgkin lymphoma. CDR3 in DNA: TGCGCCAGCAGCTTTAGCGGGTATGGGAATGAGCAGTTCTTC. Protein product: CASSFSGYGNEQFF. Looking up the rest from reference TRBV5-1 and TRBJ2-1 gives the full variable domain: KAGVTQTPRYLIKTRGQQVTLSCSPISGHRSVSWYQQTPGQGLQFLFEYFSETQRNKGNFPGRFSGRQFSNSRSEMNVSTLELGDSALYLCASSFSGYGNEQFFGPGTRLTVL.